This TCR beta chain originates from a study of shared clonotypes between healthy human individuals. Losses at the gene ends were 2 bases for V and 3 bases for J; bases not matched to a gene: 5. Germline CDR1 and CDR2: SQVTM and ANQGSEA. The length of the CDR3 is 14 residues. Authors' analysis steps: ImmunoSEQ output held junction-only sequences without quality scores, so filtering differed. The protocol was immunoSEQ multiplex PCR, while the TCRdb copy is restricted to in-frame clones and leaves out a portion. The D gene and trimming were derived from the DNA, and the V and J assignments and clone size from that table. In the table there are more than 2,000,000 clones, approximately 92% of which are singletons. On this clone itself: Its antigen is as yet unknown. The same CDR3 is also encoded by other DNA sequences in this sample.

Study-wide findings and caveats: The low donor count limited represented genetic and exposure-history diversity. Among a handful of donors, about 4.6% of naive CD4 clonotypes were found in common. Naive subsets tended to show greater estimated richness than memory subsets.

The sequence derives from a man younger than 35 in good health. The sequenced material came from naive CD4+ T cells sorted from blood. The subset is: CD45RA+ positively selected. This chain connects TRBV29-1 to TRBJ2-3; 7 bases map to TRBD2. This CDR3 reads CSVERGVGTDTQYF. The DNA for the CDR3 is TGCAGCGTTGAACGGGGGGTGGGTACAGATACGCAGTATTTT.